Listed here are 23 T cell receptor beta chains from one sample, sequenced in a study of T cell repertoires in cytomegalovirus infection. TCRdb re-analysed the reads in MiXCR, keeping a single row per CDR3 protein. This table has more than 250,000 distinct CDR3 sequences, 25% appearing once. These TCRs are of unknown antigen specificity. The sequencing here drew on cultured PBMCs, taken from culture after CMV antigen stimulation. These receptors were collected from a human donor in good health (CMV status not recorded). Some clones in this sample may be carry-over from other donors' samples.

This clonotype was observed a handful of times. The chain carries TRBV29-1 and TRBJ2-6; D is perhaps TRBD1 (7 bases). The CDR3 length is 17 residues. Germline V lookup: CDR1 SQVTM, CDR2 ANQGSEA. The V and J ends lost 8 bases and 6 bases respectively, with 26 bases between them. CDR3 protein: CSPGGTAEGSSANVLTF. The CDR3 bases are TGCAGCCCCGGAGGGACAGCTGAGGGCTCGTCGGCCAACGTCCTGACTTTC.

This clonotype was recorded a few times. The chain joins TRBV6-2 or TRBV6-3 to TRBJ2-3; TRBD2 matches at 7 bases. Germline CDR1 is MNHEY and CDR2 is SVGEGT. Trimming removed 5 bases from V and 5 bases from J; junction bases left unmatched: 10. The CDR3 is made up of 15 amino acids. CDR3 nucleotides: TGTGCCAGCAGTGCTCCGGGACGGGGGGAAGATACGCAGTATTTT. This sequence encodes CASSAPGRGEDTQYF.

This clonotype has at least ten counts. This chain connects TRBV7-8 to TRBJ2-1; 14 nucleotides match TRBD2. Trimming at V came to 5 bases and at J to 10 bases, leaving 13 bases not matched to a gene. The V gene's germline CDR1 is SGHVS and CDR2 FQNEAQ. This CDR3 is 17 amino acids long. The CDR3 coding sequence is TGTGCCAGCAGCCTCCCACGGACTAGCGGGAGGAACCTCGAGCAGTTCTTC. Translated, it gives CASSLPRTSGRNLEQFF.

The rearrangement joins TRBV7-9 to TRBJ1-1, with a weak D call TRBD1 (5 bases). V shed 2 bases and J shed 1 base, with 17 bases lying between them. Looked up from germline, CDR1 is SEHNR and CDR2 is FQNEAQ (reference sequence). This CDR3 is 17 amino acids long. The CDR3 spells CASSLPHSGTGNTEAFF. CDR3 sequence (DNA): TGTGCCAGCAGCTTACCACATTCCGGGACTGGGAACACTGAAGCTTTCTTT.

The genes are TRBV10-3 and TRBJ2-5; 9 nucleotides match TRBD1. The CDR3 is made up of 13 amino acids. CDR1 is ENHRY and CDR2 is SYGVKD in the germline V gene. Trimming took 8 bases from V and 4 from J; bases not matched to a gene: 5. The CDR3 region has the DNA TGTGCCATCTCGGGACAGGGACGAGAGACCCAGTACTTC. Encoded protein: CAISGQGRETQYF.

The gene calls are TRBV24-1 and TRBJ2-3; D remains unclear. Trimming stripped 4 bases from V and 1 base from J, with 8 bases between. Germline CDR1 is KGHDR and CDR2 is SFDVKD. The CDR3 consists of 14 residues. The CDR3 here is CATSDQSRTDTQYF. CDR3 in DNA: TGTGCCACCAGTGACCAGTCCCGCACAGATACGCAGTATTTT.

The chain couples TRBV5-4 to TRBJ1-2; D may be TRBD1 (5 bases). The CDR3 totals 15 residues. Looked up from germline, CDR1 is SGHNT and CDR2 is YYREEE (reference sequence). Trimming cost V 0 bases and J 5 bases, with 14 bases left between them. Written as DNA, the CDR3 is TGTGCCAGCAGCTTGGCCAACGGGGGGGAGTATGGCTACACCTTC. This encodes CASSLANGGEYGYTF.

This clonotype was seen a handful of times. The rearrangement links TRBV7-9 to TRBJ2-5; D could derive from TRBD1 or TRBD2 (7 bases each). The V gene's germline CDR1 is SEHNR and CDR2 FQNEAQ (reference sequence). Trimming took off 8 bases at V and 2 bases at J, with 15 bases between the two ends. CDR3 size: 14 residues. The chain's CDR3 is CASRGEGAQETQYF. The CDR3 DNA is TGTGCCAGCCGTGGGGAGGGGGCTCAAGAGACCCAGTACTTC.

This clonotype was observed a handful of times. V gene TRBV25-1 combines with J gene TRBJ2-3; the D gene is possibly TRBD2 (6 bases). Trimming removed 4 bases at V and 2 bases at J, with 16 bases between. There are 16 residues in the CDR3. The germline V gene has CDR1 MGHDK and CDR2 SYGVNS. The CDR3 nucleotides read TGTGCCAGCAGTGTGGGAGCGGGCCGCCCCACAGATACGCAGTATTTT. Its protein product is CASSVGAGRPTDTQYF.

The chain carries TRBV7-3 and TRBJ2-1; 13 bases fit TRBD2. The germline V gene has CDR1 SGHTA and CDR2 FQGTGA. The junction had 13 bases not matched to a gene; V was cut back by 5 bases and J by 0 bases. The CDR3 loop spans 20 amino acids. In DNA, the CDR3 is TGTGCCAGCAGCCGCGGACTAGCGGGAGCGGTGACGAGCTCCTACAATGAGCAGTTCTTC. Amino acids: CASSRGLAGAVTSSYNEQFF.

This clonotype was detected a few times. The V and J genes are TRBV28 and TRBJ2-1; tentative D call: TRBD1 (5 bases). The CDR3 extends over 13 amino acids. Trimming removed 3 bases from V and 6 bases from J, with 9 bases in between. Germline CDR1 and CDR2: MDHEN and SYDVKM. The CDR3 region has the DNA TGTGCCAGCAGTTTCAGGGAAGGCAATGAGCAGTTCTTC. Translating it yields CASSFREGNEQFF.

This clonotype was counted many times. The chain carries TRBV7-2 and TRBJ2-5, with TRBD1 identical over 7 bases. The V and J ends lost 1 base and 4 bases, in that order; junction bases with no gene match: 9. Germline V gene data show CDR1 as SGHTA and CDR2 as FQGNSA. This CDR3 spans 16 amino acids. The CDR3 region has the DNA TGTGCCAGCAGCTTAGTAACCGCAGGGGGTGGAGAGACCCAGTACTTC. Amino acids: CASSLVTAGGGETQYF.

There are many counts of this clonotype. V gene TRBV7-2 combines with J gene TRBJ1-6; D not resolved. The germline gives CDR1 SGHTA, CDR2 FQGNSA. The CDR3 runs to 15 residues. V shed 0 bases and J shed 10 bases, with 13 bases lying between them. The CDR3 nucleotides are TGTGCCAGCAGCTTAGCACCTGGGGTGAAATCACCCCTCCACTTT. It translates to CASSLAPGVKSPLHF.

The chain combines TRBV28 with TRBJ1-5; TRBD1 matches at 8 bases. V gave up 8 bases and J gave up 4 bases; unmatched junction bases: 1. Germline-derived CDR1 and CDR2 are MDHEN and SYDVKM. This CDR3 spans 12 amino acids. CDR3 amino acids: CASYRGNQPQHF. CDR3 sequence (DNA): TGTGCCAGCTACAGGGGGAATCAGCCCCAGCATTTT.

The V gene is TRBV5-4, the J gene TRBJ2-2; 13 bases fit TRBD2. Germline assignment: CDR1 SGHNT and CDR2 YYREEE (reference sequence). Losses at the gene ends were 3 bases for V and 7 bases for J; bases not matched to a gene: 6. This CDR3 is built from 16 residues. CDR3 sequence (DNA): TGTGCCAGCAGCTGGGGACTAGCGGGACCTAGCGGGGAGCTGTTTTTT. Protein sequence: CASSWGLAGPSGELFF.

The chain carries TRBV9 and TRBJ2-3; no clear D gene. This CDR3 is 19 amino acids long. The ends were cut back, 0 bases at V and 1 base at J, with 21 bases in the middle. Germline V CDR1 and CDR2: SGDLS, YYNGEE. The CDR3, as DNA: TGTGCCAGCAGCGTAGGGGGTAGCCTAAGGAGAGGTGGCACAGATACGCAGTATTTT. The encoded protein is CASSVGGSLRRGGTDTQYF.

V and J are TRBV12-3 or TRBV12-4 and TRBJ2-1, with 9 bases that match TRBD2. V lost 6 bases to trimming and J lost 5 bases; unmatched junction nucleotides: 11. The CDR3 contains 16 residues. The CDR3 reads CASRQHSGRGHNEQFF. In DNA form, the CDR3 reads TGTGCCAGCAGGCAACATAGCGGGAGAGGGCACAATGAGCAGTTCTTC.

This clonotype has ten or more counts. The V gene is TRBV7-9, the J gene TRBJ2-5; D unresolved. Trimming pared 5 bases from V and 4 bases from J, leaving 8 bases between. CDR3 length equals 12 residues. Germline CDR1 SEHNR, CDR2 FQNEAQ (reference sequence). CDR3 loop: CASSARRETQYF. CDR3 bases: TGTGCCAGCAGCGCCCGGAGAGAGACCCAGTACTTC.

This clonotype was counted a few times. Written as DNA, the CDR3 is TGTGCCATCAGTGAAGAACTAGCGGGAGAAGGCGAGCAGTACTTC. Translation gives CAISEELAGEGEQYF. The chain uses TRBV10-3 and TRBJ2-7; 11 bases agree with TRBD2. This CDR3 comprises 15 residues. V was clipped by 3 bases and J by 6 bases; unmatched bases: 7. CDR1 and CDR2 from the germline V gene are ENHRY and SYGVKD.

This clonotype was counted ten times or more. The V and J genes are TRBV7-6 and TRBJ2-1, with unresolved D. Germline V gene data show CDR1 as SGHVS and CDR2 as FNYEAQ. This CDR3 is built from 12 residues. Trimming left V 5 bases short and J 9 bases short, with 11 bases between. The CDR3 region has the DNA TGTGCCAGCAGCCTTCCCCCGTCTGAGCAGTTCTTC. The encoded protein is CASSLPPSEQFF.

This clonotype was seen many times. The chain recombines TRBV7-2 with TRBJ1-1; 8 bases line up with TRBD1. CDR1 SGHTA and CDR2 FQGNSA come from the germline V gene. The CDR3 extends over 14 amino acids. The trim removed 6 bases at V and 11 bases at J, leaving 14 bases unmatched. For the CDR3, the DNA is TGTGCCAGCAGAAAACAGACAGGGGAAGCCTTCGCTTTCTTT. It is translated as CASRKQTGEAFAFF.

This sequence joins TRBV7-6 and TRBJ2-1; TRBD2 matches 10 bases. Germline trimming cut 4 bases from V and 4 bases from J; bases unmatched to any gene: 7. This CDR3 contains 16 residues. Per the germline V gene, CDR1 is SGHVS and CDR2 is FNYEAQ. The CDR3 nucleotides are TGTGCCAGCAGCTATTGGACTAGCGGAGAGTACAATGAGCAGTTCTTC. It translates to CASSYWTSGEYNEQFF.

V is TRBV5-1 and J is TRBJ2-1; 14 bases map to TRBD2. Germline lookup yields CDR1 SGHRS and CDR2 YFSETQ. The length of the CDR3 is 15 residues. The junction had 7 bases not matched to a gene; V was cut back by 4 bases and J by 10 bases. The CDR3, as DNA: TGCGCCAGCAGCCTGGGACTAGCGGGAGTACAGGAGCAGTTCTTC. Its translation: CASSLGLAGVQEQFF.